The 27 T cell receptor beta chains given below trace back to one sample, sequenced in a study of OX40 agonist ivuxolimab in advanced cancers. Some clones are missing from TCRdb's copy, which holds only in-frame ones; the method was immunoSEQ multiplex PCR. The sample holds tens of thousands of clones; about nine tenths are singletons and the top ten take under 3.5%. The source material was CD4+ or CD8+ T cells sorted from blood, sampled in a trial of the OX40 agonist ivuxolimab. These receptors were collected from an adult with an advanced solid tumor such as melanoma, head and neck, liver or kidney cancer.

CDR3 nucleotide sequence: TGTGCCTTATTTGGCTACACCTTC. Encoded protein: CALFGYTF. V usage is TRBV30 and J usage is TRBJ1-2; D not certain. The V end lost 7 bases, the J end lost 7 bases, and 4 bases lay between the germline ends. Germline CDR1 is GTSNPN and CDR2 is SVGIG (reference sequence). The CDR3 extends over 8 amino acids.

V and J are TRBV5-1 and TRBJ2-3, with TRBD1 identical over 9 bases. The CDR3 has 14 amino acids. From germline, CDR1 is SGHRS and CDR2 YFSETQ. Trimming took 4 bases from V and 4 from J; bases not matched to a gene: 4. The CDR3 DNA sequence: TGCGCCAGCAGCCCAACAGGGGGCGCAGATACGCAGTATTTT. It encodes CASSPTGGADTQYF.

The chain's CDR3 is CASSVGTGTDTQYF. The CDR3 bases are TGTGCCAGCAGCGTAGGAACGGGGACAGATACGCAGTATTTT. This rearrangement joins TRBV9 to TRBJ2-3; possible D gene TRBD2, 5 bases. V lost 0 bases to trimming and J lost 3 bases, with 8 bases between them. CDR3 size: 14 residues. The germline V gene encodes CDR1 SGDLS and CDR2 YYNGEE.

Here the CDR3 DNA reads TGTGCCAGCAGCTTAGCGAGGGACAGGATGGAGACCCAGTACTTC. Translation gives CASSLARDRMETQYF. V usage is TRBV7-2 and J usage is TRBJ2-5; 8 nucleotides agree with TRBD1. Unmatched junction bases numbered 5, after V lost 0 bases and J lost 5 bases. Germline V gene lookup returns CDR1 SGHTA and CDR2 FQGNSA. The CDR3 has 15 amino acids.

The chain links TRBV10-3 to TRBJ2-3; D uncertain. CDR1 ENHRY and CDR2 SYGVKD come from the germline V gene. This CDR3 contains 14 residues. V gave up 10 bases and J gave up 3 bases, with 17 bases separating them. This CDR3 is CATSPGSSTDTQYF. CDR3 coding DNA: TGTGCCACGAGTCCCGGGTCCTCGACAGATACGCAGTATTTT.

The chain links TRBV7-2 to TRBJ2-3; TRBD1 is a possible D gene (5 bases). The V end was cut by 4 bases, the J end by 4 bases, with 18 bases between. CDR3 length: 16 amino acids. CDR1 is SGHTA and CDR2 is FQGNSA in the germline V gene. The CDR3 region has the DNA TGTGCCAGCAGCTCCACTCCGGCAATACAGGCAGATACGCAGTATTTT. It yields the protein CASSSTPAIQADTQYF.

The rearrangement uses TRBV14 and TRBJ1-4, with TRBD1 as a possible D gene (5 bases). The V end was cut by 3 bases, the J end by 4 bases, with 15 bases between. The CDR3 is 16 residues long. CDR1 and CDR2 (germline): SGHDN, FVKESK. Here the CDR3 reads CASSHKPGLNNEKLFF. CDR3 nucleotides: TGTGCCAGCAGCCACAAACCGGGGCTAAATAATGAAAAACTGTTTTTT.

This sequence joins TRBV7-9 and TRBJ2-5; the D gene is possibly TRBD2 (6 bases). The CDR3 has 14 amino acids. CDR1 SEHNR and CDR2 FQNEAQ come from the germline V gene (reference sequence). V was cut by 7 bases and J by 6 bases, with 18 bases left in between. The CDR3 DNA reads as TGTGCCAGCACCCTGAAGGCCGGGGGTCAGACCCAGTACTTC. Its protein product is CASTLKAGGQTQYF.

The chain couples TRBV7-3 to TRBJ1-1; 10 bases fit TRBD1. The CDR3 loop spans 15 amino acids. The ends lost 3 bases at V and 2 bases at J; junction bases unmatched: 3. Germline CDR1 reads SGHTA; CDR2 reads FQGTGA. CDR3 amino acids: CASSLTGGRNTEAFF. CDR3 in DNA: TGTGCCAGCAGCTTGACAGGGGGCAGAAACACTGAAGCTTTCTTT.

The rearrangement uses TRBV7-9 and TRBJ1-1; D might be TRBD1 (6 bases). CDR1 and CDR2 from the germline V gene are SEHNR and FQNEAQ (reference sequence). There are 13 residues in the CDR3. Deletions cut 4 bases from V and 3 bases from J, with 9 bases between. The CDR3 region has the DNA TGTGCCAGCAGCTCCAGGGGAGACACTGAAGCTTTCTTT. It encodes CASSSRGDTEAFF.

The rearrangement uses TRBV30 and TRBJ1-3, with a possible D match to TRBD1 (6 bases). Germline V CDR1 and CDR2: GTSNPN, SVGIG (reference sequence). V lost 5 bases and J 4 bases, leaving 15 bases between the germline ends. The CDR3 has 14 amino acids. CDR3 amino acids: CAWGSRTAGNTIYF. CDR3 DNA sequence: TGTGCCTGGGGGTCCCGGACAGCCGGAAACACCATATATTTT. Drawing the rest from reference TRBV30 and TRBJ1-3, the complete variable domain is SQTIHQWPATLVQPVGSPLSLECTVEGTSNPNLYWYRQAAGRGLQLLFYSVGIGQISSEVPQNLSASRPQDRQFILSSKKLLLSDSGFYLCAWGSRTAGNTIYFGEGSWLTVV.

The chain is built from TRBV4-2 and TRBJ1-5; D call uncertain. This CDR3 spans 17 amino acids. Per germline, CDR1 LGHNA and CDR2 YNFKEQ. Trimming cost V 1 base and J 1 base, with 14 bases left between them. This chain's CDR3 is CASSQVWVGGSNQPQHF. CDR3 DNA: TGTGCCAGCAGCCAAGTTTGGGTGGGTGGAAGCAATCAGCCCCAGCATTTT.

CDR3 amino acids: CASSLAGGTNQPQHF. The CDR3 nucleotides read TGTGCCAGCAGCTTAGCAGGGGGGACCAATCAGCCCCAGCATTTT. The genes are TRBV7-9 and TRBJ1-5; D possibly corresponds to TRBD1 (6 bases). V was pared by 0 bases and J by 3 bases, with 9 bases between. CDR1 is SEHNR and CDR2 is FQNEAQ in the germline V gene (reference sequence). The CDR3 runs to 15 residues.

The V and J genes are TRBV29-1 and TRBJ2-7; a possible D gene is TRBD2 (5 bases). This CDR3 has 11 residues. V dropped 5 bases and J dropped 7 bases, with 12 bases sitting between them. From germline, CDR1 is SQVTM and CDR2 ANQGSEA. The CDR3 DNA follows: TGCAGCGTTACAACTTCGGGGGAGCAGTACTTC. It translates to CSVTTSGEQYF.

The chain has TRBV4-1 and TRBJ1-5, with D tentatively TRBD1 (6 bases). V shed 0 bases and J shed 4 bases, with 13 bases lying between them. The CDR3 runs to 16 residues. Germline CDR1 and CDR2: MGHRA and YSYEKL. CDR3 loop: CASSQEVGAQNQPQHF. CDR3 DNA: TGCGCCAGCAGCCAAGAGGTGGGGGCGCAAAATCAGCCCCAGCATTTT.

This chain connects TRBV28 to TRBJ1-1; no definite D call. V lost 3 bases and J lost 1, with 6 bases in between. This CDR3 is built from 13 residues. Germline V gene lookup returns CDR1 MDHEN and CDR2 SYDVKM. The chain's CDR3 is CASSLITNTEAFF. In nucleotides, the CDR3 is TGTGCCAGCAGTTTGATAACGAACACTGAAGCTTTCTTT.

The CDR3 DNA sequence: TGTGCCAGCTCACCTGCAGGCCTCTACGAGCAGTACTTC. This codes for CASSPAGLYEQYF. V gene TRBV18 combines with J gene TRBJ2-7; D gene uncertain. This CDR3 region has 13 residues. V was trimmed by 3 bases and J by 3 bases, leaving 9 bases between them. The germline V gene has CDR1 KGHSH and CDR2 LQKENI.

The chain is built from TRBV5-4 and TRBJ1-2; D remains ambiguous. Germline lookup yields CDR1 SGHNT and CDR2 YYREEE (reference sequence). Between the trimmed V and J ends, which lost 0 bases and 4 bases, there was a span of 10 bases. This CDR3 contains 14 residues. The CDR3 DNA is TGTGCCAGCAGCTTGGAGGGCAGAGCCTATGGCTACACCTTC. It translates to CASSLEGRAYGYTF.

This chain links TRBV2 with TRBJ2-7; 7 bases align to TRBD1. The CDR3 is made up of 15 amino acids. Germline trimming cut 6 bases from V and 0 bases from J; bases unmatched to any gene: 8. Germline CDR1 SNHLY, CDR2 FYNNEI. The CDR3 loop is CASSLARTGSYEQYF. In DNA, the CDR3 is TGTGCCAGCAGCTTGGCCCGGACAGGCTCCTACGAGCAGTACTTC.

The chain links TRBV19 to TRBJ2-2, with D possibly being TRBD2 (5 bases). Germline assignment: CDR1 LNHDA and CDR2 SQIVND (reference sequence). V lost 4 bases and J 4 bases, leaving 13 bases between the germline ends. CDR3 length: 15 amino acids. Here the CDR3 reads CASSTFSSTTGELFF. The CDR3 bases are TGTGCCAGTAGTACCTTTTCTAGCACCACCGGGGAGCTGTTTTTT.

The chain couples TRBV6-1 to TRBJ1-4; the D gene is possibly TRBD1 (5 bases). The CDR3 is 13 residues long. Looked up from germline, CDR1 is MNHNS and CDR2 is SASEGT. V lost 11 bases, J lost 3 bases, and 13 bases lay in between. CDR3 DNA sequence: TGTGCCGTACAGGCGTTCTCTAATGAAAAACTGTTTTTT. This translates into CAVQAFSNEKLFF.

In its sample, this clone was seen once. This CDR3 reads CASSLALGNTEAFF. The CDR3 DNA reads TGCGCCAGCAGCTTGGCGTTAGGGAACACTGAAGCTTTCTTT. J is TRBJ1-1 and V is TRBV5-1; D remains unclear. Germline CDR1 is SGHRS and CDR2 is YFSETQ. This CDR3 is built from 14 residues. The V end lost 0 bases, the J end lost 1 base, and 7 bases lay between the germline ends.

This chain connects TRBV28 to TRBJ1-3, with 8 nucleotides matching TRBD1. The germline V gene encodes CDR1 MDHEN and CDR2 SYDVKM. V lost 5 bases to trimming and J lost 0 bases; unmatched junction nucleotides: 6. This CDR3 contains 16 residues. In nucleotides, the CDR3 is TGTGCCAGCAGTCCGGGACAGGTACCCTCTGGAAACACCATATATTTT. Its protein product is CASSPGQVPSGNTIYF.

This clone has more than one count but fewer than ten. The chain links TRBV30 to TRBJ1-5; D gene uncertain. From germline, CDR1 is GTSNPN and CDR2 SVGIG (reference sequence). V was trimmed by 6 bases and J by 1 base, leaving 10 bases between them. This CDR3 region has 13 residues. Here the CDR3 reads CACAGESNQPQHF. The CDR3 DNA sequence: TGTGCCTGTGCCGGAGAGAGCAATCAGCCCCAGCATTTT.

This chain uses TRBV28 with TRBJ2-1; no clear D. Germline V lookup: CDR1 MDHEN, CDR2 SYDVKM. The CDR3 sequence is 16 residues long. Trimming removed 0 bases from V and 6 bases from J, with 15 bases in between. CDR3: CASSLWLAGSGNEQFF. CDR3 coding DNA: TGTGCCAGCAGTTTATGGTTGGCAGGTAGTGGCAATGAGCAGTTCTTC.

The chain uses TRBV5-6 and TRBJ1-6; the D gene is possibly TRBD1 (6 bases). This CDR3 region has 15 residues. V lost 4 bases and J 6 bases, leaving 14 bases between the germline ends. From germline, CDR1 is SGHDT and CDR2 YYEEEE. CDR3 sequence: CASSREDRVNSPLHF. Written as DNA, the CDR3 is TGTGCCAGCAGCCGGGAGGACAGAGTTAATTCACCCCTCCACTTT.

The chain links TRBV28 to TRBJ1-2; D not resolved. Germline assignment: CDR1 MDHEN and CDR2 SYDVKM. Trimming shortened V by 4 bases and J by 5 bases, and 11 bases separated the two germline ends. The CDR3 is 13 amino acids. CDR3 in DNA: TGTGCCAGCAGTTCAGAGATGATTTATGGCTACACCTTC. Translating it yields CASSSEMIYGYTF.